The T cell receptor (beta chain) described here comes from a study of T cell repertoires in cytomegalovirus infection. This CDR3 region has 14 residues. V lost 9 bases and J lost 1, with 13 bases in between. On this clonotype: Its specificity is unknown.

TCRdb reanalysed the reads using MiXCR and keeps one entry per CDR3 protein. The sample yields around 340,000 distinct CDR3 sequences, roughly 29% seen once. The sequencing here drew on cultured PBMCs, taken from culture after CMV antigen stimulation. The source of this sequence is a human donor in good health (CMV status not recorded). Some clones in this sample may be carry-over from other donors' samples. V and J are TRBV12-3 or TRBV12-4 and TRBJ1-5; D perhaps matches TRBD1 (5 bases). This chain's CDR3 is CASREGRSNQPQHF. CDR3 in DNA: TGTGCCAGTCGGGAGGGGCGCAGCAATCAGCCCCAGCATTTT.